Shown below are 21 T cell receptor beta chains from a single sample sequenced in a study of blood T cell repertoires in COVID-19. The assay was immunoSEQ multiplex PCR, and TCRdb's table has in-frame clones only and misses some. The top ten hold around 1.3% of the sample, which has about 62,000 clones, roughly 85% seen once. Sequencing was done on a sample of peripheral blood. The receptors here all came from a woman of 80 years or more with acute or convalescent COVID-19.

The genes are TRBV5-8 and TRBJ1-4; D is uncertain. V was pared by 4 bases and J by 2 bases, with 12 bases between. This CDR3 region has 15 residues. Germline V gene lookup returns CDR1 SGHTS and CDR2 YDEGEE. CDR3 nucleotides: TGTGCCAGCAGCCCCCGAGCGGCGACTAATGAAAAACTGTTTTTT. It is translated as CASSPRAATNEKLFF.

This rearrangement joins TRBV9 to TRBJ2-1, with 10 bases identical to TRBD2. V was clipped by 0 bases and J by 6 bases; unmatched bases: 3. CDR3 size: 15 residues. Germline V gene sequence: CDR1 SGDLS, CDR2 YYNGEE. CDR3 loop: CASSVELAGSNEQFF. Here the CDR3 DNA reads TGTGCCAGCAGCGTAGAACTAGCGGGGTCCAATGAGCAGTTCTTC. The complete variable domain, with remaining parts taken from reference TRBV9 and TRBJ2-1, reads DSGVTQTPKHLITATGQRVTLRCSPRSGDLSVYWYQQSLDQGLQFLIQYYNGEERAKGNILERFSAQQFPDLHSELNLSSLELGDSALYFCASSVELAGSNEQFFGPGTRLTVL.

The chain couples TRBV5-1 to TRBJ2-7, with 10 bases matching TRBD1. The ends lost 4 bases at V and 2 bases at J; junction bases unmatched: 3. Germline lookup yields CDR1 SGHRS and CDR2 YFSETQ. The CDR3 spans 14 residues. CDR3 nucleotides: TGCGCCAGCAGCGGGACAGGGGACCCCTACGAGCAGTACTTC. Amino acids: CASSGTGDPYEQYF.

This rearrangement joins TRBV19 to TRBJ1-6; 7 bases align to TRBD1. The J segment lost 8 bases and the V segment lost 9 bases, leaving 7 bases of the junction unmatched. CDR1 is LNHDA, CDR2 SQIVND, per germline (reference sequence). The CDR3 is 13 amino acids. The CDR3 spells CASRTGMDSPLHF. DNA of the CDR3: TGTGCCAGCAGGACAGGTATGGATTCACCCCTCCACTTT.

The chain has TRBV5-5 and TRBJ1-1; 12 nucleotides match TRBD1. The germline V gene encodes CDR1 SGHKS and CDR2 YYEKEE (reference sequence). The CDR3 spans 16 residues. The J segment lost 6 bases and the V segment lost 1 base, leaving 7 bases of the junction unmatched. CDR3 sequence reads: CASSLYGTGGFSEAFF. The CDR3 region has the DNA TGTGCCAGCAGCTTGTACGGGACAGGGGGCTTTTCTGAAGCTTTCTTT.

This clone was observed a few times. The chain recombines TRBV5-1 with TRBJ1-2; TRBD1 matches at 10 bases. The CDR3 has 15 amino acids. Germline trimming cut 0 bases from V and 4 bases from J; bases unmatched to any gene: 3. The germline CDR1 and CDR2 sequences are SGHRS and YFSETQ. CDR3 sequence (DNA): TGCGCCAGCAGCTTGGGGGACAGGGGACCCTATGGCTACACCTTC. It yields the protein CASSLGDRGPYGYTF.

This clone turned up a few times. The chain has TRBV12-3 or TRBV12-4 and TRBJ1-1; no clear D. V lost 6 bases to trimming and J lost 1 base, with 3 bases between them. This CDR3 comprises 11 residues. The CDR3, as DNA: TGTGCCAGCAGCCGGAACACTGAAGCTTTCTTT. Protein sequence: CASSRNTEAFF.

This clone was detected once. This chain joins TRBV7-9 and TRBJ1-5, with 8 positions matching TRBD1. Looked up from germline, CDR1 is SEHNR and CDR2 is FQNEAQ (reference sequence). The trim removed 5 bases at V and 9 bases at J, leaving 15 bases unmatched. CDR3 size: 16 residues. DNA for the CDR3: TGTGCCAGCAGCACAGGGGGAGTGGCCGCGAGTTTGCCCCAGCATTTT. It codes for CASSTGGVAASLPQHF.

Turning to this clone: Other DNA sequences within the sample encode an identical CDR3. The chain combines TRBV5-1 with TRBJ2-7; perhaps TRBD2 as D (7 bases). Germline values: CDR1 SGHRS, CDR2 YFSETQ. The V gene lost 0 bases and the J gene lost 0 bases, with 10 bases spanning the gap. The CDR3 contains 15 residues. CDR3 in amino acids: CASSLVGGPSYEQYF. The CDR3 coding sequence is TGCGCCAGCAGCTTGGTGGGGGGGCCCTCCTACGAGCAGTACTTC.

The V call is TRBV11-1, the J call TRBJ2-1; 10 bases map to TRBD2. V lost 3 bases to trimming and J lost 3 bases; unmatched junction nucleotides: 2. This CDR3 comprises 15 residues. Germline V gives CDR1 SGHAT, CDR2 FQDESV (reference sequence). CDR3 amino acids: CASSFSGGNYNEQFF. CDR3 DNA sequence: TGTGCCAGCAGCTTTAGCGGGGGGAACTACAATGAGCAGTTCTTC. Based on the CDR3 plus reference TRBV11-1 and TRBJ2-1, the full variable domain is EAEVAQSPRYKITEKSQAVAFWCDPISGHATLYWYRQILGQGPELLVQFQDESVVDDSQLPKDRFSAERLKGVDSTLKIQPAELGDSAMYLCASSFSGGNYNEQFFGPGTRLTVL.

The chain links TRBV5-8 to TRBJ1-4; tentative D call: TRBD1 (6 bases). The V end was cut by 3 bases, the J end by 8 bases, with 14 bases between. CDR3 length: 14 residues. Germline V lookup: CDR1 SGHTS, CDR2 YDEGEE. CDR3: CASSSRTVAEKLFF. CDR3 nucleotides: TGTGCCAGCAGCTCAAGGACAGTGGCAGAAAAACTGTTTTTT.

V usage is TRBV6-2 or TRBV6-3 and J usage is TRBJ2-2, with a weak D call TRBD2 (5 bases). The V gene's germline CDR1 is MNHEY and CDR2 SVGEGT. This CDR3 comprises 16 residues. V dropped 2 bases and J dropped 2 bases, with 12 bases sitting between them. The CDR3 DNA follows: TGTGCCAGCAGTTACAGTGAGGGAGCAAACACCGGGGAGCTGTTTTTT. Its protein product is CASSYSEGANTGELFF.

The rearrangement joins TRBV2 to TRBJ1-5; a weak D match, TRBD1 (6 bases). V gave up 8 bases and J gave up 0 bases, with 17 bases separating them. Germline V gene lookup returns CDR1 SNHLY and CDR2 FYNNEI. This CDR3 contains 16 residues. CDR3 loop: CASRTDRTYSNQPQHF. The CDR3 DNA follows: TGTGCCAGCCGGACAGACCGGACCTATAGCAATCAGCCCCAGCATTTT.

This clone has a handful of counts. The rearrangement joins TRBV6-5 to TRBJ2-1, with a weak D call TRBD1 (6 bases). This CDR3 region has 13 residues. Trimming left V 6 bases short and J 2 bases short, with 8 bases between. Per the germline V gene, CDR1 is MNHEY and CDR2 is SVGAGI. The CDR3 DNA is TGTGCCAGCAGGGGGGCGGCCTACAATGAGCAGTTCTTC. This codes for CASRGAAYNEQFF.

This clone was picked up one time. This chain links TRBV6-5 with TRBJ1-1; no clear D. The CDR3 length is 11 residues. Trimming removed 4 bases from V and 11 bases from J, with 11 bases in between. Germline V gene lookup returns CDR1 MNHEY and CDR2 SVGAGI. The CDR3 is CASSSSGRAFF. CDR3 DNA: TGTGCCAGCAGTTCATCGGGGAGGGCTTTCTTT.

The chain recombines TRBV30 with TRBJ1-2, with 9 bases identical to TRBD1. The CDR3 has 14 residues. From germline, CDR1 is GTSNPN and CDR2 SVGIG (reference sequence). The J segment lost 4 bases and the V segment lost 3 bases, leaving 6 bases of the junction unmatched. The CDR3: CAWRNRGRTYGYTF. For the CDR3, the DNA is TGTGCCTGGAGGAACAGGGGGCGCACCTATGGCTACACCTTC. Combining the CDR3 with reference TRBV30 and TRBJ1-2 gives the whole variable domain SQTIHQWPATLVQPVGSPLSLECTVEGTSNPNLYWYRQAAGRGLQLLFYSVGIGQISSEVPQNLSASRPQDRQFILSSKKLLLSDSGFYLCAWRNRGRTYGYTFGSGTRLTVV.

CDR3 bases: TGCGCCAGCAGCTTACAAAAAGACATCACTGAAGCTTTCTTT. Translated: CASSLQKDITEAFF. The chain couples TRBV5-1 to TRBJ1-1; D is unresolved. The CDR3 totals 14 residues. The V gene's germline CDR1 is SGHRS and CDR2 YFSETQ. Trimming cost V 2 bases and J 4 bases, with 12 bases left between them.

The chain combines TRBV3-1 (or the pseudogene TRBV3-2) with TRBJ1-6; no reliable D call. The V and J ends lost 2 bases and 6 bases respectively, with 5 bases between them. CDR3 length: 13 residues. The V gene's germline CDR1 is LGHDT and CDR2 YNNKEL (reference sequence). The CDR3 region has the DNA TGTGCCAGCAGCCAAAGCGGTAATTCACCCCTCCACTTT. This translates into CASSQSGNSPLHF.

The J gene is TRBJ1-6, the V gene TRBV5-1, with 7 bases aligning to TRBD1. J was trimmed by 5 bases and V by 4 bases; bases with no gene match: 6. The CDR3 consists of 15 residues. Germline CDR1 reads SGHRS; CDR2 reads YFSETQ. The CDR3 reads CASSQAGTDNSPLHF. In DNA form, the CDR3 reads TGCGCCAGCAGCCAAGCCGGGACAGATAATTCACCCCTCCACTTT.

This chain connects TRBV27 to TRBJ2-7; D is perhaps TRBD1 (5 bases). Germline CDR1 MNHEY, CDR2 SMNVEV (reference sequence). Trimming shortened V by 3 bases and J by 2 bases, and 8 bases separated the two germline ends. The CDR3 contains 13 residues. In DNA, the CDR3 is TGTGCCAGCAGTTTCAGGGAAACCTACGAGCAGTACTTC. This sequence encodes CASSFRETYEQYF.

The V call is TRBV19, the J call TRBJ2-1; TRBD2 agrees at 10 bases. Trimming at V came to 5 bases and at J to 6 bases, leaving 10 bases not matched to a gene. The CDR3 has 16 residues. Germline assignment: CDR1 LNHDA and CDR2 SQIVND (reference sequence). CDR3 sequence reads: CASSSISGRAGNEQFF. The CDR3, as DNA: TGTGCCAGTAGTTCCATAAGCGGGAGGGCCGGCAATGAGCAGTTCTTC.